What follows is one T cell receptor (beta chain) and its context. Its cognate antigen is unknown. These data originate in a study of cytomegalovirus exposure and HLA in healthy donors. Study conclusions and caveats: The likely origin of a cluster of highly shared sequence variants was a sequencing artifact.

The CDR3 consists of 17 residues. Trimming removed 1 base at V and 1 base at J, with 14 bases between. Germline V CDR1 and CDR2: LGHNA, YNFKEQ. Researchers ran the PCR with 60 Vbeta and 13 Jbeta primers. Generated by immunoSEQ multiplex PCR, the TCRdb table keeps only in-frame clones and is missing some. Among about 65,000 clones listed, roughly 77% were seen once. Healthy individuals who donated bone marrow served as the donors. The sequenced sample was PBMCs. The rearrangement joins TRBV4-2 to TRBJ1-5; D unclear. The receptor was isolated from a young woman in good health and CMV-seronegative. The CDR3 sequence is CASSQAGIGRSNQPQHF. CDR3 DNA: TGTGCCAGCAGCCAAGCGGGGATCGGGCGAAGCAATCAGCCCCAGCATTTT.